These T cell receptor beta chains were read from a single sample in a study of blood T cell repertoires in COVID-19. The repertoire was sequenced with immunoSEQ multiplex PCR; TCRdb's copy has only in-frame clones and lacks some. Of some 290,000 clones listed, approximately 86% are singletons. What was sequenced was peripheral blood. These receptors originate from a man aged 18 to 29 with active or convalescent COVID-19. The CDR3 runs from the conserved cysteine through the conserved F or W. Each record gives: V gene, D gene, J gene, CDR3 protein. A D gene is named only where the DNA matches it firmly.

V: TRBV11-1; D: NA; J: TRBJ1-1; CDR3: CASSLERVNTEAFF
V: TRBV2; D: NA; J: TRBJ1-4; CDR3: CASSTVGGEKLFF
V: TRBV7-8; D: TRBD1; J: TRBJ1-3; CDR3: CASSSPGGSGNTIYF
V: TRBV4-1; D: TRBD1; J: TRBJ2-6; CDR3: CASSQRTGGSSGANVLTF
V: TRBV11-2; D: NA; J: TRBJ2-2; CDR3: CASSLESGELFF
V: TRBV3-1/TRBV3-2; D: TRBD1; J: TRBJ2-2; CDR3: CASSHGTERVDGELFF
V: TRBV6-6; D: NA; J: TRBJ1-5; CDR3: CASSPTGLSQPQHF
V: TRBV6-5; D: TRBD2; J: TRBJ2-3; CDR3: CASTSGGATDTQYF
V: TRBV7-9; D: TRBD1; J: TRBJ1-6; CDR3: CASRYSPGQGTGGSPLHF
V: TRBV28; D: NA; J: TRBJ1-2; CDR3: CASSMGLPSWGYTF
V: TRBV9; D: NA; J: TRBJ2-1; CDR3: CASSPQEGGRIPLFF
V: TRBV3-1/TRBV3-2; D: NA; J: TRBJ2-3; CDR3: CASSQDGGKNTQYF
V: TRBV7-9; D: NA; J: TRBJ2-2; CDR3: CASSSLPGELFF
V: TRBV5-1; D: TRBD1; J: TRBJ1-2; CDR3: CASSGSGTGSYGYTF
V: TRBV2; D: TRBD2; J: TRBJ2-7; CDR3: CASNGGEREQYF
V: TRBV3-1/TRBV3-2; D: NA; J: TRBJ1-1; CDR3: CASSPYSGVSSTEAFF
V: TRBV5-1; D: NA; J: TRBJ2-3; CDR3: CASSLVPRGTDTQYF
V: TRBV11-2; D: NA; J: TRBJ2-2; CDR3: CASSLQGKGNTGELFF
V: TRBV11-2; D: NA; J: TRBJ2-2; CDR3: CASSQTQNTGELFF
V: TRBV5-5; D: NA; J: TRBJ2-2; CDR3: CASSVAPSTGELFF
V: TRBV18; D: TRBD2; J: TRBJ2-1; CDR3: CASSPPGVGSTSGDNEQFF
V: TRBV9; D: NA; J: TRBJ2-5; CDR3: CASSAPWGDETQYF
V: TRBV5-1; D: TRBD1; J: TRBJ2-1; CDR3: CASSRGQEGWGIYNEQFF
V: TRBV7-3; D: TRBD1; J: TRBJ2-7; CDR3: CASSLGDSSEQYF
V: TRBV4-2; D: TRBD2; J: TRBJ2-3; CDR3: CASSPRTSGGAAATQYF
V: TRBV7-2; D: TRBD2; J: TRBJ2-1; CDR3: CASSPMTSAVEQFF
V: TRBV28; D: TRBD1; J: TRBJ2-7; CDR3: CATAGPTGGEQYF
V: TRBV5-1; D: TRBD1; J: TRBJ1-1; CDR3: CASSRDRVPWMNTEAFF
V: TRBV19; D: NA; J: TRBJ1-2; CDR3: CASSISSGNYGYTF
V: TRBV30; D: TRBD1; J: TRBJ2-5; CDR3: CAWSRQGTQETQYF
V: TRBV28; D: TRBD1; J: TRBJ1-1; CDR3: CASSQGAGSITEAFF
V: TRBV7-9; D: NA; J: TRBJ2-7; CDR3: CASSWGDRTYEQYF
V: TRBV5-1; D: NA; J: TRBJ1-5; CDR3: CASSSSSSDNQPQHF
V: TRBV18; D: NA; J: TRBJ1-1; CDR3: CASSPQGVENTEAFF
V: TRBV3-1/TRBV3-2; D: NA; J: TRBJ2-2; CDR3: CASSQRGNTGELFF
V: TRBV6-5; D: NA; J: TRBJ2-2; CDR3: CASSPTNTGELFF
V: TRBV5-1; D: NA; J: TRBJ1-3; CDR3: CASTSGTLNSGNTIYF
V: TRBV30; D: NA; J: TRBJ2-2; CDR3: CAWESGGRTGELFF
V: TRBV3-1/TRBV3-2; D: NA; J: TRBJ2-1; CDR3: CASSQGYTGYNEQFF
V: TRBV2; D: NA; J: TRBJ2-1; CDR3: CASSASGNEQFF
V: TRBV7-8; D: NA; J: TRBJ1-5; CDR3: CASSDTGFPNQPQHF
V: TRBV6-5; D: TRBD2; J: TRBJ2-7; CDR3: CASSYLAGDYEQYF
V: TRBV12-5; D: TRBD2; J: TRBJ2-5; CDR3: CASGLVPGGLAGEETQYF
V: TRBV9; D: NA; J: TRBJ2-5; CDR3: CASRQPGEETQYF
V: TRBV7-3; D: NA; J: TRBJ1-1; CDR3: CASSLMGGETEAFF
V: TRBV24-1; D: NA; J: TRBJ2-7; CDR3: CATSARGNQQYF
V: TRBV28; D: TRBD1; J: TRBJ2-7; CDR3: CASRTGGSSYEQYF
V: TRBV29-1; D: NA; J: TRBJ2-1; CDR3: CSGGTYEQFF
V: TRBV5-4; D: TRBD2; J: TRBJ2-7; CDR3: CASSPRLARVYEQYF
V: TRBV29-1; D: TRBD2; J: TRBJ2-7; CDR3: CSVVLRGLAGLYEQYF
V: TRBV24-1; D: TRBD2; J: TRBJ2-7; CDR3: CATRLAGESGEQYF
V: TRBV19; D: NA; J: TRBJ2-1; CDR3: CASSIGHEQFF
V: TRBV6-5; D: NA; J: TRBJ1-2; CDR3: CASRWGGNYGYTF